These 2 T cell receptor beta chains were sequenced from one sample in a study of cytomegalovirus exposure and HLA in healthy donors. The PCR was carried out with 60 Vbeta primers and 13 Jbeta primers. Sequencing used immunoSEQ multiplex PCR; TCRdb keeps in-frame clones, though not all of them. The repertoire has approximately 90,000 clones, about 80% of them found once; the top ten carry roughly 1.3%. The specimen was PBMCs. The receptors originated from a male donor in good health and CMV-seronegative.

The chain joins TRBV7-9 to TRBJ1-1, with D unresolved. The germline V gene has CDR1 SEHNR and CDR2 FQNEAQ (reference sequence). Trimming cost V 1 base and J 5 bases, with 14 bases left between them. The CDR3 sequence is 15 residues long. The CDR3 protein is CASSLDGSPGTEAFF. CDR3 in DNA: TGTGCCAGCAGCTTAGATGGCTCTCCGGGGACTGAAGCTTTCTTT.

V is TRBV19 and J is TRBJ1-1, with TRBD1 matching over 8 bases. V shed 9 bases, J shed 4 bases, and the junction held 7 bases outside the gene matches. The CDR3 sequence is 13 residues long. Germline values: CDR1 LNHDA, CDR2 SQIVND (reference sequence). CDR3 region: CASRLDRATEAFF. The CDR3 DNA is TGTGCCAGCCGTTTGGACAGGGCCACTGAAGCTTTCTTT.